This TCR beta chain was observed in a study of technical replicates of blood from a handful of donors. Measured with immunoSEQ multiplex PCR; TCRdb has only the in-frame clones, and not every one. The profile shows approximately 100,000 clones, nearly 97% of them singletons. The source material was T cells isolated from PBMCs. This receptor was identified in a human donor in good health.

The CDR3 protein is CASSEGQPYNSPLHF. The CDR3 DNA reads as TGTGCCAGCAGTGAAGGACAGCCTTATAATTCACCCCTCCACTTT. The V and J genes are TRBV6-1 and TRBJ1-6; maybe TRBD1 (5 bases). This CDR3 is built from 15 residues. Germline CDR1 and CDR2: MNHNS and SASEGT. The V gene lost 1 base and the J gene lost 4 bases, with 8 bases spanning the gap.